A single sample gave rise to the 3 T cell receptor beta chains below, sequenced in a study of blood T cells in healthy people across ages. Primers used in a second PCR of roughly 6 to 11 cycles were a sample-barcoded 5' primer and a J-beta primer mix. TCRdb redid the calling of the 5' RACE reads with MiXCR, one entry per CDR3 protein. The repertoire holds 1,500,000 or so distinct CDR3 sequences, with about 42% as singletons. The specimen sequenced was blood. Every receptor here comes from a woman aged 18-29 years in good health.

This chain uses TRBV27 with TRBJ2-5, with 7 bases that match TRBD1. CDR1 is MNHEY, CDR2 SMNVEV, per germline (reference sequence). V lost 9 bases to trimming and J lost 11 bases; unmatched junction nucleotides: 15. The CDR3 loop spans 13 amino acids. The CDR3 nucleotides read TGTGCCAGTTCCCGGGACAGCTCCTACGGGCAGTACTTC. Translation gives CASSRDSSYGQYF.

In DNA form, the CDR3 reads TGTGCCAGCAGCGGGCAGGGGGCTGGCGGGGAGCTGTTTTTT. Its protein product is CASSGQGAGGELFF. The chain combines TRBV7-2 with TRBJ2-2; TRBD1 matches at 8 bases. From germline, CDR1 is SGHTA and CDR2 FQGNSA. The CDR3 is 14 amino acids. Unmatched junction bases numbered 6, after V lost 5 bases and J lost 7 bases.

This chain uses TRBV12-3 or TRBV12-4 with TRBJ2-1; D is tentatively TRBD1 or TRBD2 (5 bases each). The CDR3 runs 18 residues. The germline V and J ends were trimmed by 1 base and 13 bases, with 29 bases remaining between them. The CDR3: CASSLVSWGSTREATQFF. In DNA, the CDR3 is TGTGCCAGCAGTTTAGTGTCGTGGGGGTCCACTCGCGAAGCGACCCAGTTCTTC.